One sample yielded the 7 T cell receptor beta chains listed below, sequenced in a study of blood T cell repertoires in COVID-19. Sequencing used immunoSEQ multiplex PCR; TCRdb keeps in-frame clones, though not all of them. The table lists 250,000 to 350,000 clones, more than 80% of them singletons, with approximately 6.5% in the top ten. Sequenced sample: peripheral blood. The receptors shown here come from a woman aged 50 to 60 with COVID-19, enrolled during active disease.

The chain couples TRBV20-1 to TRBJ1-5, with 7 bases fitting TRBD1. The germline CDR1 and CDR2 sequences are DFQATT and SNEGSKA (reference sequence). This CDR3 is 16 amino acids long. Trimming at V came to 3 bases and at J to 2 bases, leaving 10 bases not matched to a gene. The CDR3 loop reads CSASRPTGARNQPQHF. In DNA form, the CDR3 reads TGCAGTGCTAGTAGGCCTACAGGGGCACGCAATCAGCCCCAGCATTTT.

CDR3 nucleotides: TGTGCCAGCAGCCTTAAGCAGGGGGCGCCCACTGAAGCTTTCTTT. Translation: CASSLKQGAPTEAFF. The chain carries TRBV7-9 and TRBJ1-1; 8 bases map to TRBD1. Per the germline V gene, CDR1 is SEHNR and CDR2 is FQNEAQ (reference sequence). The CDR3 loop spans 15 amino acids. The J segment lost 4 bases and the V segment lost 5 bases, leaving 9 bases of the junction unmatched.

J is TRBJ2-1 and V is TRBV5-1, with 10 bases identical to TRBD2. From germline, CDR1 is SGHRS and CDR2 YFSETQ. The CDR3 sequence is 15 residues long. The J segment lost 9 bases and the V segment lost 0 bases, leaving 6 bases of the junction unmatched. CDR3 in DNA: TGCGCCAGCAGCTTGGAAGCGGGAGGGCCGGGTGAGCAGTTCTTC. Translation gives CASSLEAGGPGEQFF.

This chain links TRBV7-8 with TRBJ2-7, with 7 bases matching TRBD2. The CDR3 spans 15 residues. V dropped 3 bases and J dropped 4; count of bases not matched to a gene: 9. Germline-derived CDR1 and CDR2 are SGHVS and FQNEAQ. In DNA form, the CDR3 reads TGTGCCAGCAGCTTCGTTCCGGGGGGTGCGTACGAGCAGTACTTC. Its translation is CASSFVPGGAYEQYF.

This clone was observed many times. The chain couples TRBV13 to TRBJ2-7; possible D gene TRBD2, 5 bases. Trimming removed 6 bases from V and 3 bases from J, with 15 bases in between. Germline CDR1 PRHDT, CDR2 FYEKMQ (reference sequence). The CDR3 is 14 amino acids. In DNA, the CDR3 is TGTGCCAGCAGTCTAAGTGGGGAGAGCTACGAGCAGTACTTC. This codes for CASSLSGESYEQYF.

The chain couples TRBV7-2 to TRBJ2-7; D may be TRBD2 (6 bases). V gave up 1 base and J gave up 3 bases, with 19 bases separating them. This CDR3 spans 17 amino acids. Germline CDR1 SGHTA, CDR2 FQGNSA. The CDR3 protein is CASSLVLGGTRGYEQYF. The CDR3 nucleotides read TGTGCCAGCAGCTTAGTTCTCGGGGGAACACGGGGCTACGAGCAGTACTTC.

The chain employs TRBV18 and TRBJ1-5; D perhaps matches TRBD1 (6 bases). V lost 3 bases, J lost 3 bases, and 12 bases lay in between. Germline-derived CDR1 and CDR2 are KGHSH and LQKENI. The CDR3 spans 15 residues. CDR3 bases: TGTGCCAGCTCACCGAGGCAGGGGAACAATCAGCCCCAGCATTTT. It yields the protein CASSPRQGNNQPQHF.